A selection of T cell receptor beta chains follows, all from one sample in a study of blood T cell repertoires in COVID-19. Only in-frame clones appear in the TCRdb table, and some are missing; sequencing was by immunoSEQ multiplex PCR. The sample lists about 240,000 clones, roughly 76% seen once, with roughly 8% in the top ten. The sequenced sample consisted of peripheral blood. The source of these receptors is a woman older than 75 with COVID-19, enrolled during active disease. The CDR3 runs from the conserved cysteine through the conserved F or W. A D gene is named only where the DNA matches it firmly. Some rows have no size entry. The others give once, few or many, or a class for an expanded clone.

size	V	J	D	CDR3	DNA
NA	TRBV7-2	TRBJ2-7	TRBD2	CASSPGRASYEQYF	TGTGCCAGCAGCCCAGGGAGGGCTAGCTACGAGCAGTACTTC
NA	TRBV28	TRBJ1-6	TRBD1	CASRRPGQGDSPLHF	TGTGCCAGCAGACGACCGGGACAGGGGGATTCACCCCTCCACTTT
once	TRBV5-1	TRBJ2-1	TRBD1	CASNTGGVNEQFF	TGCGCCAGCAACACAGGGGGCGTAAATGAGCAGTTCTTC
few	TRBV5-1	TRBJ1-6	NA	CASSLTGISYNSPLHF	TGCGCCAGCAGCTTGACAGGAATTTCCTATAATTCACCCCTCCACTTT
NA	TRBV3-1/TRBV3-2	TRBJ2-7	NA	CASSQWMGQSYEQYF	TGTGCCAGCAGCCAATGGATGGGGCAGTCCTACGAGCAGTACTTC
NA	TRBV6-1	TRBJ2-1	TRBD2	CASSYSGSYEQFF	TGTGCCAGCAGTTATAGCGGGAGTTATGAGCAGTTCTTC
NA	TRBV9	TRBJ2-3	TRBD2	CASSPLAGDTDTQYF	TGTGCCAGCAGCCCGTTAGCGGGAGACACAGATACGCAGTATTTT
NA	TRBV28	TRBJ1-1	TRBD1	CASRLHTGAAEAFF	TGTGCCAGCAGACTCCATACAGGGGCCGCTGAAGCTTTCTTT
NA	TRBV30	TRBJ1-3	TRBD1	CAWSVDRANTIYF	TGTGCCTGGAGTGTCGACAGGGCTAACACCATATATTTT
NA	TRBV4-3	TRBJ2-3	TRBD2	CASSQDRAGREQYF	TGCGCCAGCAGCCAAGATCGCGCCGGGAGGGAGCAGTATTTT
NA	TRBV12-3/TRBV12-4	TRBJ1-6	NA	CASSSRGGSPLHF	TGTGCCAGCAGCTCAAGGGGTGGGTCACCCCTCCACTTT
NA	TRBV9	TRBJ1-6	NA	CASSVSRQNSPLHF	TGTGCCAGCAGCGTATCCAGGCAGAATTCACCCCTCCACTTT
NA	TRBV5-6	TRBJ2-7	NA	CASSLGTSSYEQYF	TGTGCCAGCAGCTTGGGGACAAGCTCCTACGAGCAGTACTTC
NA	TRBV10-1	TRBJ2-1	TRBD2	CASSESIAGGLYNEQFF	TGCGCCAGCAGTGAGTCGATAGCGGGGGGCCTATACAATGAGCAGTTCTTC
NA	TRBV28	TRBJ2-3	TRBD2	CASSLKVLAGRSDTQYF	TGTGCCAGCAGTTTAAAGGTACTAGCGGGAAGGTCAGATACGCAGTATTTT
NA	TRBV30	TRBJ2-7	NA	CAWTPTTFEQYF	TGTGCCTGGACCCCGACTACCTTCGAGCAGTACTTC
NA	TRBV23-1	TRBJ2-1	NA	CASSQSTIGFF	TGCGCCAGCAGTCAATCGACAATTGGCTTCTTC
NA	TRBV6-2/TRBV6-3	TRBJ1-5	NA	CASSYSAGAQPQHF	TGTGCCAGCAGTTACTCGGCAGGGGCTCAGCCCCAGCATTTT
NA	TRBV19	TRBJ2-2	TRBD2	CASSVSGDTGELFF	TGTGCCAGTAGTGTTAGCGGGGACACCGGGGAGCTGTTTTTT
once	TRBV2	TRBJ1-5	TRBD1	CASSGTGIGQPQHF	TGTGCCAGCAGCGGGACAGGGATCGGGCAGCCCCAGCATTTT
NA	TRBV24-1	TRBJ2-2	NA	CATGRKSNTGELFF	TGTGCCACCGGCCGCAAGTCGAACACCGGGGAGCTGTTTTTT
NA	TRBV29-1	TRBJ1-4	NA	CSVRGANEKLFF	TGCAGCGTTCGGGGAGCTAATGAAAAACTGTTTTTT
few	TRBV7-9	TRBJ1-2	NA	CASSLATNYGYTF	TGTGCCAGCAGCTTAGCCACTAACTATGGCTACACCTTC
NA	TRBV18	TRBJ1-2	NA	CASSPYDLTAGYTF	TGTGCCAGCTCACCCTACGATCTTACTGCGGGCTACACCTTC
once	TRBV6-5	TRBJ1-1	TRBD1	CASSHRGLTEAFF	TGTGCCAGCAGCCACAGGGGGCTGACTGAAGCTTTCTTT
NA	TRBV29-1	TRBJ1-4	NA	CSVGSASTNEKLFF	TGCAGCGTTGGGAGCGCTTCAACTAATGAAAAACTGTTTTTT
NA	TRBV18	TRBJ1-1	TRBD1	CASSLGTGEAFF	TGTGCCAGCTCACTGGGGACAGGGGAAGCTTTCTTT
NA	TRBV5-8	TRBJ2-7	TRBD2	CASSPYALAGISYEQYF	TGTGCCAGCAGCCCGTACGCATTAGCGGGCATCTCCTACGAGCAGTACTTC
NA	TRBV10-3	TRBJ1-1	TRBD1	CAISPRSGQRNTEAFF	TGTGCCATCAGCCCTCGATCGGGACAGCGGAACACTGAAGCTTTCTTT
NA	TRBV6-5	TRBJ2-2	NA	CASNPRGNTGELFF	TGTGCCAGCAACCCTAGGGGGAACACCGGGGAGCTGTTTTTT
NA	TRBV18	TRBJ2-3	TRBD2	CASSPSLAGAPDTQYF	TGTGCCAGCTCACCGTCCCTAGCGGGAGCTCCAGATACGCAGTATTTT
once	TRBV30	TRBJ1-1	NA	CAWSVGQTNTEAFF	TGTGCCTGGAGTGTCGGACAGACGAACACTGAAGCTTTCTTT
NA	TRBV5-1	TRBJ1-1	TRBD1	CASSWGQGGEAFF	TGCGCCAGCAGCTGGGGACAGGGGGGTGAAGCTTTCTTT
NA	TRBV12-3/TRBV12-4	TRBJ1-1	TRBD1	CASSFTGVNEAFF	TGTGCCAGCAGTTTTACAGGGGTTAATGAAGCTTTCTTT
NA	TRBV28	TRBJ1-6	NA	CATCLTGNYNSPLHF	TGTGCCACCTGTCTTACAGGGAATTATAATTCACCCCTCCACTTT
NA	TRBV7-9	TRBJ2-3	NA	CASTFGGSTDTQYF	TGTGCCAGCACCTTCGGGGGTAGCACAGATACGCAGTATTTT
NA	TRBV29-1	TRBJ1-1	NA	CSVEVFRGIGSAEAFF	TGCAGCGTTGAAGTTTTCAGGGGAATAGGTTCGGCTGAAGCTTTCTTT